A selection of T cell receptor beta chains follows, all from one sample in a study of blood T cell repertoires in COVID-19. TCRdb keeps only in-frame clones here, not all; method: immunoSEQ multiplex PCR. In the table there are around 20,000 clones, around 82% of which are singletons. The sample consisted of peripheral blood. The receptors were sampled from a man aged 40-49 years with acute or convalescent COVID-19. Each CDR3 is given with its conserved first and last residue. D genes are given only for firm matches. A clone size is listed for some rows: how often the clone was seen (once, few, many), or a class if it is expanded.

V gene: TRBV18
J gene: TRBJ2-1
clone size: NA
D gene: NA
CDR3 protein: CASSPPAGSSYNEQFF
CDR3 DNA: TGTGCCAGCTCACCACCGGCTGGGAGCTCCTACAATGAGCAGTTCTTC

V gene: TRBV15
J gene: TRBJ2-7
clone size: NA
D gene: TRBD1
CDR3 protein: CATSRTGGSYEQYF
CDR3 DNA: TGTGCCACCAGCAGAACAGGGGGATCCTACGAGCAGTACTTC

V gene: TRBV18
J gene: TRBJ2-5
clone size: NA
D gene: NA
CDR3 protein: CASSPYYQETQYF
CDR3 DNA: TGTGCCAGCTCACCTTATTACCAAGAGACCCAGTACTTC

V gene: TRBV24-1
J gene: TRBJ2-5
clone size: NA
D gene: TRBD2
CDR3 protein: CATEGLASETQYF
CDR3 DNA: TGTGCCACCGAGGGACTAGCTTCAGAGACCCAGTACTTC

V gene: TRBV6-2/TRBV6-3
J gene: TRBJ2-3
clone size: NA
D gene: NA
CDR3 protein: CASSTTRSYTDTQYF
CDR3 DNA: TGTGCCAGCAGCACCACTAGGAGTTACACAGATACGCAGTATTTT

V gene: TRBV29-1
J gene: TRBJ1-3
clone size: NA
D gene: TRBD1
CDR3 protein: CSAKQGGRNTIYF
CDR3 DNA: TGCAGCGCCAAACAGGGGGGACGAAACACCATATATTTT

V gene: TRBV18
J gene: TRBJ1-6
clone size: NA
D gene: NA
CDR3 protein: CASSPGDSNSPLHF
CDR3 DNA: TGTGCCAGCTCACCAGGAGACAGTAATTCACCCCTCCACTTT

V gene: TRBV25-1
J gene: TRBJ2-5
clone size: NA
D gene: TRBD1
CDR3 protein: CASSEFSRTGDRETQYF
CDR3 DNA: TGTGCCAGCAGTGAATTTTCCCGGACAGGGGATAGGGAGACCCAGTACTTC

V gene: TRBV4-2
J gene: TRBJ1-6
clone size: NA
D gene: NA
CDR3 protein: CASSQTNSPLHF
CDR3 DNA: TGTGCCAGCAGCCAAACAAATTCACCCCTCCACTTT

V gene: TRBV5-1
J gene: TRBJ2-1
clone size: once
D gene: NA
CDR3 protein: CASNLLAGYNEQFF
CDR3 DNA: TGCGCCAGCAATCTCCTAGCAGGCTACAATGAGCAGTTCTTC

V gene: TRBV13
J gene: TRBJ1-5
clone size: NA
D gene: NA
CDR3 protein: CASSEGIQPQHF
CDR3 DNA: TGTGCCAGCAGTGAGGGTATTCAGCCCCAGCATTTT

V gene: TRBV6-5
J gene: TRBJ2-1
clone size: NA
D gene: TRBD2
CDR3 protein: CASSGRSSYNEQFF
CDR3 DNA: TGTGCCAGTAGCGGGAGGAGCTCCTACAATGAGCAGTTCTTC

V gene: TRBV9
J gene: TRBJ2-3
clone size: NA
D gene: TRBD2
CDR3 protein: CASSVRGLAGTTDTQYF
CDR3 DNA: TGTGCCAGCAGCGTGAGGGGACTAGCGGGAACCACAGATACGCAGTATTTT